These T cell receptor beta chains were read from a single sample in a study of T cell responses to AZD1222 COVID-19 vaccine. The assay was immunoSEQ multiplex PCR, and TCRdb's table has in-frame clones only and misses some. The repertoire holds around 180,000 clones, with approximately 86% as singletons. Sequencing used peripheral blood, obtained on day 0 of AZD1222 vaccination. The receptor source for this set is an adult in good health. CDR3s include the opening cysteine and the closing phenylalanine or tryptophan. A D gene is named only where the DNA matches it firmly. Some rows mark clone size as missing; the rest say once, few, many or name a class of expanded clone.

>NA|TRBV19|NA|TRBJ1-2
CASSISGTSYGYTF
TGTGCCAGTAGTATTTCCGGGACGAGCTATGGCTACACCTTC
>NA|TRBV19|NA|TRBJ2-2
CASSIDRSLGTGELFF
TGTGCCAGTAGTATAGATCGGTCCCTAGGTACCGGGGAGCTGTTTTTT
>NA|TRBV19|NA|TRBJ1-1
CASRGISEAFF
TGTGCCAGTAGGGGTATCTCTGAAGCTTTCTTT
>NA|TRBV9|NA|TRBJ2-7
CASSVARGEQYF
TGTGCCAGCAGCGTAGCCAGGGGCGAGCAGTACTTC
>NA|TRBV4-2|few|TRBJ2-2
CASSQPGLDTGELFF
TGTGCCAGCAGCCAACCGGGACTTGACACCGGGGAGCTGTTTTTT
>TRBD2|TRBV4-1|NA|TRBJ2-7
CASSHPGLAGADEQYF
TGCGCCAGCAGCCACCCTGGACTAGCGGGAGCAGACGAGCAGTACTTC
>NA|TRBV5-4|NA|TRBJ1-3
CASSLGAGAEGNTIYF
TGTGCCAGCAGCTTGGGAGCAGGGGCCGAAGGAAACACCATATATTTT
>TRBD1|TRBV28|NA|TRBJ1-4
CATLGQGSEKLFF
TGTGCCACCCTGGGACAGGGGTCGGAAAAACTGTTTTTT
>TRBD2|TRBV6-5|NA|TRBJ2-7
CASRTGGRRYEQYF
TGTGCCAGCAGAACCGGGGGGAGACGGTACGAGCAGTACTTC
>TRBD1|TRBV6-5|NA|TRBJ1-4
CASSETGGVSKLFF
TGTGCCAGCAGCGAGACAGGGGGGGTATCAAAACTGTTTTTT
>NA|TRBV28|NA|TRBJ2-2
CARRRGFTTGELFF
TGTGCCCGCCGACGGGGCTTCACGACCGGGGAGCTGTTTTTT
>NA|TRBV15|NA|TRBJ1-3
CATSRVRGSGNTIYF
TGTGCCACCAGCAGAGTGAGGGGGTCTGGAAACACCATATATTTT
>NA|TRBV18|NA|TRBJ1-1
CASSPDWNTEAFF
TGTGCCAGCTCACCGGATTGGAACACTGAAGCTTTCTTT
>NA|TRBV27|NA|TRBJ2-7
CASRTGTNSYEQYF
TGTGCCAGCAGGACCGGGACAAACTCCTACGAGCAGTACTTC
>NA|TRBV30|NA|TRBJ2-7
CAWNLAGSYEQYF
TGTGCCTGGAATCTGGCAGGGTCCTACGAGCAGTACTTC
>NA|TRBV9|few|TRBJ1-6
CASSVVGMGSPLHF
TGTGCCAGCAGCGTAGTTGGGATGGGATCACCCCTCCACTTT
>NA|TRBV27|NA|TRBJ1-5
CASGRGLGQPQHF
TGTGCCAGCGGAAGGGGGTTGGGTCAGCCCCAGCATTTT
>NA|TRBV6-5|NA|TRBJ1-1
CASQNTGTMNTEAFF
TGTGCCAGCCAGAATACAGGGACAATGAACACTGAAGCTTTCTTT
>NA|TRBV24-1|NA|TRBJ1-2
CATSDSRRGGYTF
TGTGCCACCAGTGATTCACGCAGGGGTGGCTACACCTTC
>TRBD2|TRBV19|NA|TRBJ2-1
CASSSTSGSTYNEQFF
TGTGCCAGTAGTTCGACTAGCGGGAGTACCTACAATGAGCAGTTCTTC
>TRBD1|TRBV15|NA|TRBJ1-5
CATQGGAGNQPQHF
TGTGCCACCCAGGGGGGGGCGGGCAATCAGCCCCAGCATTTT
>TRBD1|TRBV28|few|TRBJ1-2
CASSLPDRGRSYGYTF
TGTGCCAGCAGTCTCCCGGACAGGGGGCGCAGCTATGGCTACACCTTC
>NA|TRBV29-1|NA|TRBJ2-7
CSVEERGLSYEQYF
TGCAGCGTTGAAGAAAGGGGCCTCTCCTACGAGCAGTACTTC
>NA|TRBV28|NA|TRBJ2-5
CASSTTGQETQYF
TGTGCCAGCAGTACGACCGGCCAAGAGACCCAGTACTTC
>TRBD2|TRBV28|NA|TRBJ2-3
CASKVGGLAVGDTQYF
TGTGCCAGCAAAGTGGGCGGGCTAGCGGTCGGAGATACGCAGTATTTT
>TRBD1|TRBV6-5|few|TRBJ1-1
CASTRDRAGTEAFF
TGTGCCAGCACCAGGGACAGGGCGGGAACTGAAGCTTTCTTT
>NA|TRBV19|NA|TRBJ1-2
CASSMSGSLNYGYTF
TGTGCCAGTAGTATGAGTGGCAGCCTCAACTATGGCTACACCTTC
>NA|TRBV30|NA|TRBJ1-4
CAWDSSRRIGGATNEKLFF
TGTGCCTGGGACTCTTCGCGAAGAATAGGAGGGGCAACTAATGAAAAACTGTTTTTT
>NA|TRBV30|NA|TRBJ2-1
CAWSGGDFYNEQFF
TGTGCCTGGAGTGGGGGGGACTTCTACAATGAGCAGTTCTTC
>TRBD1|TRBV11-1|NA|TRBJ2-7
CASSLGQGAREQYF
TGTGCCAGCAGCTTGGGACAGGGGGCGCGTGAGCAGTACTTC
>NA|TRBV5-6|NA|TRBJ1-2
CASSLTGFGYTF
TGTGCCAGCAGCTTGACAGGTTTTGGCTACACCTTC
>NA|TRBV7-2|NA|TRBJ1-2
CASSPREGRDGYTF
TGTGCCAGCAGCCCCCGGGAGGGGAGGGATGGCTACACCTTC
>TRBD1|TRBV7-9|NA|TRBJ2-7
CASSFPGTGGYEQYF
TGTGCCAGCAGCTTCCCGGGGACAGGGGGCTACGAGCAGTACTTC
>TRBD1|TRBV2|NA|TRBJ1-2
CASSEWDRAAYGYTF
TGTGCCAGCAGTGAATGGGACAGGGCCGCCTATGGCTACACCTTC
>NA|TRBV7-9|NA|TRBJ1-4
CASSSGRSALNEKLFF
TGTGCCAGCAGCTCCGGTCGGTCAGCACTAAATGAAAAACTGTTTTTT
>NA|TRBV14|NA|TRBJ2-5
CASSHPWETQYF
TGTGCCAGCAGCCATCCCTGGGAGACCCAGTACTTC
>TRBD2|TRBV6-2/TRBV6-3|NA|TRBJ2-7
CASSYPSGRAPYEQYF
TGTGCCAGCAGTTATCCGAGCGGGAGGGCCCCCTACGAGCAGTACTTC
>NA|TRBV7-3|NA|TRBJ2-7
CASSLSMASSYEQYF
TGTGCCAGCAGCTTAAGCATGGCCAGCTCCTACGAGCAGTACTTC
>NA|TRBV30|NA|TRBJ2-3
CAWSVVGLGDTQYF
TGTGCCTGGAGTGTAGTAGGGTTGGGGGATACGCAGTATTTT
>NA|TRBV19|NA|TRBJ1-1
CASSRRAGMNTEAFF
TGTGCCAGTAGTCGTCGAGCCGGTATGAACACTGAAGCTTTCTTT
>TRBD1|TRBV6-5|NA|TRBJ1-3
CASTDRRLSGNTIYF
TGTGCCAGCACGGACAGGAGACTCTCTGGAAACACCATATATTTT
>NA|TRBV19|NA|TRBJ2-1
CASRKVLATYNEQFF
TGTGCCAGTAGAAAGGTTCTAGCGACCTACAATGAGCAGTTCTTC
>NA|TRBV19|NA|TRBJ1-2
CASTSVGGGYTF
TGTGCCAGTACCTCCGTGGGCGGGGGCTACACCTTC
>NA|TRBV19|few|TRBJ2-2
CASSILVGRVVGELFF
TGTGCCAGTAGTATACTCGTAGGACGGGTGGTCGGGGAGCTGTTTTTT
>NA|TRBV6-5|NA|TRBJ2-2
CASSSRENTGELFF
TGTGCCAGCAGTAGCAGGGAGAACACCGGGGAGCTGTTTTTT
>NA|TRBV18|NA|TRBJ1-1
CASSPSMPGPEGTEAFF
TGTGCCAGCTCACCAAGCATGCCGGGGCCCGAGGGCACTGAAGCTTTCTTT
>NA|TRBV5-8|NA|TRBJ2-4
CASRTEIIQYF
TGTGCCAGCAGAACCGAGATCATTCAGTACTTC
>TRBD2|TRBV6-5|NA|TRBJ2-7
CASRRGLAPSYEQYF
TGTGCCAGCAGAAGGGGACTAGCGCCCTCCTACGAGCAGTACTTC
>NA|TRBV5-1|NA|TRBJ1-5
CASSQGFNQPQHF
TGCGCCAGCAGCCAGGGGTTCAATCAGCCCCAGCATTTT
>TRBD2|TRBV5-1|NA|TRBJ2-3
CASRVGASGSTDTQYF
TGCGCCAGCCGCGTGGGGGCTAGCGGGAGCACAGATACGCAGTATTTT